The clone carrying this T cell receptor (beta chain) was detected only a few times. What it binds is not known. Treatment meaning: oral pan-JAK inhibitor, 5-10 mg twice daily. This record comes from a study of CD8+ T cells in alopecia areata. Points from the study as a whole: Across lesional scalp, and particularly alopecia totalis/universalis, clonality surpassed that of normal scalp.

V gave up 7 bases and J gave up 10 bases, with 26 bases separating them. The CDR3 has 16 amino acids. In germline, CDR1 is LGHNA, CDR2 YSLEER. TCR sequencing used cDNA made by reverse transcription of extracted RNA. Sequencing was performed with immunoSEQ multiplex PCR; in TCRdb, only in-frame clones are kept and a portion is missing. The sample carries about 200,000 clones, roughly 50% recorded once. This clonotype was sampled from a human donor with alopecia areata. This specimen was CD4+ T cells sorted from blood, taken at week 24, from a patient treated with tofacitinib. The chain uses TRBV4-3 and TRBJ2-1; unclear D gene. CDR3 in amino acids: CASTKVPPDGDGEQFF. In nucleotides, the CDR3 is TGCGCCAGCACCAAAGTCCCCCCGGACGGAGACGGAGAGCAGTTCTTC.